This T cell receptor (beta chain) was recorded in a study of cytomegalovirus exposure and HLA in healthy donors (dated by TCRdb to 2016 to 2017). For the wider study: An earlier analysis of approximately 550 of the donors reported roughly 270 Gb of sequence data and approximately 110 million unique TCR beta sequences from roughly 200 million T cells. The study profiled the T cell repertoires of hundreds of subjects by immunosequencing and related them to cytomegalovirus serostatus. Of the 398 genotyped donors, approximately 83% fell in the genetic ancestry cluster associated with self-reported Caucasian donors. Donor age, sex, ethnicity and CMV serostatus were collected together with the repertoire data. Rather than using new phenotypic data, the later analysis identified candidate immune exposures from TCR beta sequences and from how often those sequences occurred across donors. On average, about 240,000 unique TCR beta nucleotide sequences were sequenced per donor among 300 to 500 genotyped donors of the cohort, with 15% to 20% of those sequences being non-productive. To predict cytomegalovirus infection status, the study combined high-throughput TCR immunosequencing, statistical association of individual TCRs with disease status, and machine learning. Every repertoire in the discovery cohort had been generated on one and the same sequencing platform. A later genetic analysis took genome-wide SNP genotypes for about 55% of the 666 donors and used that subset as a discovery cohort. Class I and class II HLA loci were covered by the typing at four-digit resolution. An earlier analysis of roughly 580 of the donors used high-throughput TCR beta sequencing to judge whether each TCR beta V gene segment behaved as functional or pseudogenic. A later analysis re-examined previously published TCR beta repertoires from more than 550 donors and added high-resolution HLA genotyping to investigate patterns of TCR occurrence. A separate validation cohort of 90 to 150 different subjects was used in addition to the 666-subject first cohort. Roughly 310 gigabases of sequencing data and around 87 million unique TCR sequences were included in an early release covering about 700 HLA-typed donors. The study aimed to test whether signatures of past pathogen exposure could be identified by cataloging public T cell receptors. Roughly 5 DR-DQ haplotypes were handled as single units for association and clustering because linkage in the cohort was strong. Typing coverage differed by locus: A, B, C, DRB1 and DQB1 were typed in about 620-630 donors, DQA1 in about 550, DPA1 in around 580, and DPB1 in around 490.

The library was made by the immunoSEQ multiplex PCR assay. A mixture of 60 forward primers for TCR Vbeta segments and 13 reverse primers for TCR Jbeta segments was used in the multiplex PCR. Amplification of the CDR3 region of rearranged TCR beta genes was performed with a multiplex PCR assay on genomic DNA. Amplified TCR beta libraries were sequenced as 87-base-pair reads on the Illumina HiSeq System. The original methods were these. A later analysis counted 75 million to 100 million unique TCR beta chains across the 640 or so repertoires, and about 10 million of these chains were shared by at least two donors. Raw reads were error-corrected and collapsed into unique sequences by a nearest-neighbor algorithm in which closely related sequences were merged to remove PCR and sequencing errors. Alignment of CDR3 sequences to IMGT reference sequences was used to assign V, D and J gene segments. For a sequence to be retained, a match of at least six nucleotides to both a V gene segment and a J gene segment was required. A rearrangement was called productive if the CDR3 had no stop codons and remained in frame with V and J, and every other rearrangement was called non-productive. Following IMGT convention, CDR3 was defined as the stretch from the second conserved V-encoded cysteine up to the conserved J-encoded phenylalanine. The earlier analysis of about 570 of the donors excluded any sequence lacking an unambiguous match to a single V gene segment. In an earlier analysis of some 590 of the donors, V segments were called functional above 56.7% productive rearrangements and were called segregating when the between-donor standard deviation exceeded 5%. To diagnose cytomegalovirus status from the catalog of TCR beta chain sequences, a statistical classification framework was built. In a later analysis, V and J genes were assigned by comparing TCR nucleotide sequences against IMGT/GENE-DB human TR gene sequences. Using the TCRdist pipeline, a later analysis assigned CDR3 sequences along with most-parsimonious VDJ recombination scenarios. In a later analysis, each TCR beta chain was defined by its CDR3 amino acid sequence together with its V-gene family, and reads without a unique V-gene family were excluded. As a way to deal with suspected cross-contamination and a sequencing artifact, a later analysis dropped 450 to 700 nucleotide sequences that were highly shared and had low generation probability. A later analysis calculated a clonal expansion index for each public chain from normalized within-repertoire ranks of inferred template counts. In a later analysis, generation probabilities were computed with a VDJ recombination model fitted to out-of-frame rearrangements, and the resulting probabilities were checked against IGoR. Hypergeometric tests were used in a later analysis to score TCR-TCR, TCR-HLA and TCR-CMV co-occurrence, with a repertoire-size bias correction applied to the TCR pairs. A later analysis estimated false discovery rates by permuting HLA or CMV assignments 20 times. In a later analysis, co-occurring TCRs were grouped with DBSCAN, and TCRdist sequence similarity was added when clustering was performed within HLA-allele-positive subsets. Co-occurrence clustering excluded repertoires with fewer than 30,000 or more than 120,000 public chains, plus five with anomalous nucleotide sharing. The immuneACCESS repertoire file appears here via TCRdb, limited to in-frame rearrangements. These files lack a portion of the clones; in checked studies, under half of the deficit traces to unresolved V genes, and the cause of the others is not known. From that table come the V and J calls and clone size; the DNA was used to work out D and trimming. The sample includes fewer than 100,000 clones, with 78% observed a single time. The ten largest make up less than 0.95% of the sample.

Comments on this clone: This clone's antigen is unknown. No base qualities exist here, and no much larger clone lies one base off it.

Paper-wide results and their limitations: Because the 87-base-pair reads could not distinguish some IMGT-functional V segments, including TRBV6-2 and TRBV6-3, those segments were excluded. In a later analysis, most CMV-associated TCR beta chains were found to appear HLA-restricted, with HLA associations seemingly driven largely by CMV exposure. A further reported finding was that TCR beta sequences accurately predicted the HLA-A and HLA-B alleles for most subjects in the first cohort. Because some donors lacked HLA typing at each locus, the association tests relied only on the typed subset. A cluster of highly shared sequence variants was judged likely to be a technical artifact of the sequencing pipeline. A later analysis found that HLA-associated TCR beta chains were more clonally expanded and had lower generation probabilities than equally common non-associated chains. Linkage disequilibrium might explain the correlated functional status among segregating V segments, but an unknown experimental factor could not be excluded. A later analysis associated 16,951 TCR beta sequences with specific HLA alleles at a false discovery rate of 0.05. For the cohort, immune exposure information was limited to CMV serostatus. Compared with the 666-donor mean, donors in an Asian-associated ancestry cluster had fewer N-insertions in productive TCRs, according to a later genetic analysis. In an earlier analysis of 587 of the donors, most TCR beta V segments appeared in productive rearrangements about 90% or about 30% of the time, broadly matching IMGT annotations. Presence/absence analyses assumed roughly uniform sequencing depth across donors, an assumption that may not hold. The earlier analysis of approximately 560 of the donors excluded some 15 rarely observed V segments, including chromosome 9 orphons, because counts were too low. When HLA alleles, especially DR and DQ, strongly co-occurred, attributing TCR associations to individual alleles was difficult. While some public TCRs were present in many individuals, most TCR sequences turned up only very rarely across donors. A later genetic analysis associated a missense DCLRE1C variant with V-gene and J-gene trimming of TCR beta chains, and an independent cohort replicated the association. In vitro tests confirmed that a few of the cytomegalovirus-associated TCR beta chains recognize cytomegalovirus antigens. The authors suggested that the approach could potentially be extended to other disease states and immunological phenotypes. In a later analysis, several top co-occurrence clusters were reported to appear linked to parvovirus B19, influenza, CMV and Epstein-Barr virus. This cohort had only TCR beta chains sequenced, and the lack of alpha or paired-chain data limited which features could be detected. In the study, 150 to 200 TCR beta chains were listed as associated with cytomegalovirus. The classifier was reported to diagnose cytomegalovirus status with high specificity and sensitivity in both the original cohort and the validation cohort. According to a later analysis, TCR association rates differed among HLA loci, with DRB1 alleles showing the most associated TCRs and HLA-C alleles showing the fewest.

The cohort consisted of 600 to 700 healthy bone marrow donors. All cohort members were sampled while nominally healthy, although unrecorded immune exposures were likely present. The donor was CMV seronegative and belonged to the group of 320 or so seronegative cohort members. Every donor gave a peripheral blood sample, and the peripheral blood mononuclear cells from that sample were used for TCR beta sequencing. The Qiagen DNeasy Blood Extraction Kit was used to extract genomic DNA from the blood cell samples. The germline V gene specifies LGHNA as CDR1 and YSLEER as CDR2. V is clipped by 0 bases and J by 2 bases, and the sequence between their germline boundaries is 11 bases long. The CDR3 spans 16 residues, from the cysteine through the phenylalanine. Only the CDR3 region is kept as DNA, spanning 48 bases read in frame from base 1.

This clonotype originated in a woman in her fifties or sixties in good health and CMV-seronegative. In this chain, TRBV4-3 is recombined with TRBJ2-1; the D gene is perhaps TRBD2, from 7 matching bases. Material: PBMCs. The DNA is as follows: TGCGCCAGCAGCCAAGATTGGGGGGGCGCCTACAATGAGCAGTTCTTC. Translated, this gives CASSQDWGGAYNEQFF.